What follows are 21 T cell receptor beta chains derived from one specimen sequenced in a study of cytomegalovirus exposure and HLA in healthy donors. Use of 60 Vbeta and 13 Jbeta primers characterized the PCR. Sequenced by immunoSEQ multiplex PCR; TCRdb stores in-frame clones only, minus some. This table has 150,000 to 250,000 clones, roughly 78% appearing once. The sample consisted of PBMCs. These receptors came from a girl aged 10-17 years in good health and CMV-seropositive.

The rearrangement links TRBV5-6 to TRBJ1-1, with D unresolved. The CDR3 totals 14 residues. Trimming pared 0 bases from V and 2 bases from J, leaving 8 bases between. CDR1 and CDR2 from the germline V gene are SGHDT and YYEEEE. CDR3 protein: CASSLDPGNTEAFF. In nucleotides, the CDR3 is TGTGCCAGCAGCTTGGATCCGGGTAACACTGAAGCTTTCTTT.

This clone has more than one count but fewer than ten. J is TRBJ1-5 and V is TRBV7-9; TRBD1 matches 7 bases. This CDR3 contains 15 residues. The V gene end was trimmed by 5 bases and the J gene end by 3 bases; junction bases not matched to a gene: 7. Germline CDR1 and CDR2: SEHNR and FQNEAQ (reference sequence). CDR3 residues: CASSRDDRDNQPQHF. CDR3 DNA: TGTGCCAGCAGCCGGGATGACAGGGACAATCAGCCCCAGCATTTT. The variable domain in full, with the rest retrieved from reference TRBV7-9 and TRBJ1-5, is DTGVSQNPRHKITKRGQNVTFRCDPISEHNRLYWYRQTLGQGPEFLTYFQNEAQLEKSRLLSDRFSAERPKGSFSTLEIQRTEQGDSAMYLCASSRDDRDNQPQHFGDGTRLSIL.

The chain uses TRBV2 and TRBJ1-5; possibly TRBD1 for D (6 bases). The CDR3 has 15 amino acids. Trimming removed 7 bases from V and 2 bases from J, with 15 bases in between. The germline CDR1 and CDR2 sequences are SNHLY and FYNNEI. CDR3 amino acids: CASTGQREGNQPQHF. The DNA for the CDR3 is TGTGCCAGCACCGGACAGAGGGAAGGCAATCAGCCCCAGCATTTT.

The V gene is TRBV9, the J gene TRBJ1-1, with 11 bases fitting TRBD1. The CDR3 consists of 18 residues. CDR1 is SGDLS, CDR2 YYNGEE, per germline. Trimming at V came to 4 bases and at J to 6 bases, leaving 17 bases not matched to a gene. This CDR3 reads CASSPYVGQGALGAEAFF. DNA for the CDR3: TGTGCCAGCAGCCCCTACGTAGGACAGGGGGCTTTGGGGGCTGAAGCTTTCTTT. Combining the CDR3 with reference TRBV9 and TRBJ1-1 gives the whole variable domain DSGVTQTPKHLITATGQRVTLRCSPRSGDLSVYWYQQSLDQGLQFLIQYYNGEERAKGNILERFSAQQFPDLHSELNLSSLELGDSALYFCASSPYVGQGALGAEAFFGQGTRLTVV.

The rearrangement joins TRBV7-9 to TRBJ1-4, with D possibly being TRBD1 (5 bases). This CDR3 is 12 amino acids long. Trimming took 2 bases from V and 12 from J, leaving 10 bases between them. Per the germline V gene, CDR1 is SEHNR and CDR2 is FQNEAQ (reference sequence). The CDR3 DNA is TGTGCCAGCAGCTTATCGGGGGAAGAACTGTTTTTT. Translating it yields CASSLSGEELFF.

CDR3 in amino acids: CACRRPGQGYEKLFF. CDR3 nucleotides: TGTGCCTGCCGCCGCCCGGGACAGGGTTATGAAAAACTGTTTTTT. This rearrangement joins TRBV30 to TRBJ1-4; 9 bases are shared with TRBD1. Germline loops: CDR1 GTSNPN, CDR2 SVGIG (reference sequence). V was clipped by 6 bases and J by 6 bases; unmatched bases: 11. This CDR3 is 15 amino acids long.

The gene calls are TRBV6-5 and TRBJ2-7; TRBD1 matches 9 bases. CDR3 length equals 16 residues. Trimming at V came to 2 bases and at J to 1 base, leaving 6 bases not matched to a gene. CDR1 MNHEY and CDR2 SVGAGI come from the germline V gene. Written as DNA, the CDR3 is TGTGCCAGCAGTTACCTTGGACAGGGGATTTCCTACGAGCAGTACTTC. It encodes CASSYLGQGISYEQYF.

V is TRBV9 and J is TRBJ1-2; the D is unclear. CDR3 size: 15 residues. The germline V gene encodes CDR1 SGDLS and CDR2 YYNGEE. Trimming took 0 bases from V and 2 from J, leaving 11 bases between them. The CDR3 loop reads CASSVGLSGNYGYTF. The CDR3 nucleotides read TGTGCCAGCAGCGTAGGACTATCGGGGAACTATGGCTACACCTTC.

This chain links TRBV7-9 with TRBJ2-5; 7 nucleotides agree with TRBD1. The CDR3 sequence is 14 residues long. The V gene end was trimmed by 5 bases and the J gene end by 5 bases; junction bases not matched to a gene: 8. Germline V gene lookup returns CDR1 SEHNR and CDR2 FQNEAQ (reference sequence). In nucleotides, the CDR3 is TGTGCCAGCAGCCGAACTGACAGGGTGGAGACCCAGTACTTC. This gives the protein CASSRTDRVETQYF.

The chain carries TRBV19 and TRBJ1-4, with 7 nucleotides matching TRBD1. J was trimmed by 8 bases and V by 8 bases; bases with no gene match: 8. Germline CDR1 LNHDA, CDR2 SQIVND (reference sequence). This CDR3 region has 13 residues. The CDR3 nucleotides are TGTGCCAGTCAACAGGGGCCTGGGGAAAAACTGTTTTTT. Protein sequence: CASQQGPGEKLFF. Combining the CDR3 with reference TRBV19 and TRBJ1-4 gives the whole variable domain DGGITQSPKYLFRKEGQNVTLSCEQNLNHDAMYWYRQDPGQGLRLIYYSQIVNDFQKGDIAEGYSVSREKKESFPLTVTSAQKNPTAFYLCASQQGPGEKLFFGSGTQLSVL.

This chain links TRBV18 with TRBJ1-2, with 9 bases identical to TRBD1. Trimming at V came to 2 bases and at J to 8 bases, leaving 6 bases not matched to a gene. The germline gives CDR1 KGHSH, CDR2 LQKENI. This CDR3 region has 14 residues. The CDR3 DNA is TGTGCCAGCTCACCAACAGGGGGCGCCGGGGGCTACACCTTC. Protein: CASSPTGGAGGYTF.

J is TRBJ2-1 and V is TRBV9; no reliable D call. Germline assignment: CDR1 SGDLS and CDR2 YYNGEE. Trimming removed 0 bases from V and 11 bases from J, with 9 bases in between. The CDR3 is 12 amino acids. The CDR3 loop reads CASSVGGAQQFF. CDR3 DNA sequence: TGTGCCAGCAGCGTAGGAGGAGCTCAGCAGTTCTTC.

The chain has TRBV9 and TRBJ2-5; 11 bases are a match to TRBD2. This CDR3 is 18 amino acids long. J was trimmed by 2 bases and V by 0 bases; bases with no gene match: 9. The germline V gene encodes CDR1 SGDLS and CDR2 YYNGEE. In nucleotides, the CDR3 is TGTGCCAGCAGCGTAGGGAACCCGGGACTAGCGGTACAAGAGACCCAGTACTTC. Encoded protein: CASSVGNPGLAVQETQYF.

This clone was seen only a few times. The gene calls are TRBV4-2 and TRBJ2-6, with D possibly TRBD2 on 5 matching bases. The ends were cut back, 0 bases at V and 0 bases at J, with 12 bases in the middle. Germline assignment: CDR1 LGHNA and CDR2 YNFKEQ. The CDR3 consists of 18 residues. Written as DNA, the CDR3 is TGTGCCAGCAGCCAAGAGGAGGTTTACGGCTCTGGGGCCAACGTCCTGACTTTC. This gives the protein CASSQEEVYGSGANVLTF.

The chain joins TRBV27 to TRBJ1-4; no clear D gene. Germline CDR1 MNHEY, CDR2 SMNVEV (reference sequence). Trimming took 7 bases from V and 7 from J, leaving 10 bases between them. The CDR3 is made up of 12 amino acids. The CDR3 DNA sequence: TGTGCCAGCACCCCCGGGGTTGAAAAACTGTTTTTT. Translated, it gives CASTPGVEKLFF.

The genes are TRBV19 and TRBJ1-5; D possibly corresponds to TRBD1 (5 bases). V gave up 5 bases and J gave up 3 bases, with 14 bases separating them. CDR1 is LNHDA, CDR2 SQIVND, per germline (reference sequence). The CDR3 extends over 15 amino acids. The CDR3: CASSWGSGVNQPQHF. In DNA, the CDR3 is TGTGCCAGTAGTTGGGGCAGCGGGGTCAATCAGCCCCAGCATTTT. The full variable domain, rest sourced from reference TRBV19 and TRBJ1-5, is DGGITQSPKYLFRKEGQNVTLSCEQNLNHDAMYWYRQDPGQGLRLIYYSQIVNDFQKGDIAEGYSVSREKKESFPLTVTSAQKNPTAFYLCASSWGSGVNQPQHFGDGTRLSIL.

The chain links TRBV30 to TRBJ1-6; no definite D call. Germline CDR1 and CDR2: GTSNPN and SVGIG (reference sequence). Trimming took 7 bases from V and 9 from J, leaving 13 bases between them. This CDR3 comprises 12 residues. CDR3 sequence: CAYLREGSPLHF. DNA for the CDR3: TGTGCCTACCTAAGGGAGGGTTCACCCCTCCACTTT.

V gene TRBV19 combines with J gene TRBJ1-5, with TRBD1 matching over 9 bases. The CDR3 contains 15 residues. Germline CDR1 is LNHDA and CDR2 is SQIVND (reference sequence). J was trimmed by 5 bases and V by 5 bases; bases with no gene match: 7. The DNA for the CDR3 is TGTGCCAGTAGTCCCTGGACAGGGGAATATCAGCCCCAGCATTTT. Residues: CASSPWTGEYQPQHF. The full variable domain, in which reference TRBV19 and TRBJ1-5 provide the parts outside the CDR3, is DGGITQSPKYLFRKEGQNVTLSCEQNLNHDAMYWYRQDPGQGLRLIYYSQIVNDFQKGDIAEGYSVSREKKESFPLTVTSAQKNPTAFYLCASSPWTGEYQPQHFGDGTRLSIL.

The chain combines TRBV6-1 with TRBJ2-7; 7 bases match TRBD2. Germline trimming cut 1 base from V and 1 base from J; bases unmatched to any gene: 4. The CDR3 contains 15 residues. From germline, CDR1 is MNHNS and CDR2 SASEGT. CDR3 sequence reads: CASSEVAGVSYEQYF. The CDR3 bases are TGTGCCAGCAGTGAAGTGGCGGGGGTATCCTACGAGCAGTACTTC.

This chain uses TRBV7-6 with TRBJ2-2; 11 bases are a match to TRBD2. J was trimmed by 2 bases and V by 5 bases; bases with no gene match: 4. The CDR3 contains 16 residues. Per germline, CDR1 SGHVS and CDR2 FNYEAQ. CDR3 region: CASSPTSGGNTGELFF. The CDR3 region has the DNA TGTGCCAGCAGCCCCACTAGCGGGGGTAACACCGGGGAGCTGTTTTTT.

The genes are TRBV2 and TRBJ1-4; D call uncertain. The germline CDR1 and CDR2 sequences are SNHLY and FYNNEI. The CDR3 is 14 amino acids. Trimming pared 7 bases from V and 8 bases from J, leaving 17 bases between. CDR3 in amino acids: CASNVAVRREKLFF. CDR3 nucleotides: TGTGCCAGCAACGTGGCCGTCCGAAGAGAAAAACTGTTTTTT.